This T cell receptor beta chain was sequenced for a study of cytomegalovirus exposure and HLA in healthy donors (dated by TCRdb to the late 2010s). As for the study more broadly: In an earlier analysis of approximately 640 of the donors, approximately 300 Gb of sequence data and 100 million or so unique TCR beta sequences from 150 million to 200 million T cells were reported. An early release covering 500 to 750 HLA-typed donors comprised about 300 gigabases of sequencing data and tens of millions of unique TCR sequences. Among the 398 genotyped donors, approximately 82% belonged to the genetic ancestry cluster associated with self-reported Caucasian donors. The study was designed to test whether signatures of past pathogen exposure could be identified by cataloging public T cell receptors. The study profiled the T cell repertoires of about 720 subjects by immunosequencing and related them to cytomegalovirus serostatus. Along with the roughly 670-subject first cohort, a separate validation cohort of over a hundred different subjects was used. To predict cytomegalovirus infection status, the study combined high-throughput TCR immunosequencing, statistical association of individual TCRs with disease status, and machine learning. A later analysis re-analyzed previously published TCR beta repertoires from 650 to 800 donors and added high-resolution HLA genotyping to study TCR occurrence patterns. The later analysis used no new phenotypic data to find candidate immune exposures, relying instead on TCR beta sequences and their occurrence across donors. To decide whether each TCR beta V gene segment behaved as functional or pseudogenic, an earlier analysis of fewer than 750 of the donors relied on high-throughput TCR beta sequencing. Donor age, sex, ethnicity and CMV serostatus were compiled alongside the repertoire data. A later genetic analysis used genome-wide SNP genotypes for about 55% of the 666 donors, treating that subset as a discovery cohort. All discovery cohort repertoires had been generated on a single sequencing platform. Class I and class II HLA loci were covered by the typing at four-digit resolution. The number of typed donors differed by locus: about 620-640 for A, B, C, DRB1 and DQB1; 500 to 550 for DQA1; approximately 600 for DPA1; and roughly 450 for DPB1. About 5 DR-DQ haplotypes were handled as single units for association and clustering, since linkage in the cohort was strong. On average, around 230,000 unique TCR beta nucleotide sequences were sequenced per donor among roughly 430 genotyped donors of the cohort, with about 19% of those sequences being non-productive.

Libraries were constructed by the immunoSEQ multiplex PCR assay. A mixture of 60 forward primers for TCR Vbeta segments and 13 reverse primers for TCR Jbeta segments was used in the multiplex PCR. The CDR3 region of rearranged TCR beta genes was amplified from genomic DNA by a multiplex PCR assay. The amplified TCR beta libraries were sequenced on the Illumina HiSeq System as 87-base-pair reads. Under the source paper's analysis protocol: Across the 700 or so repertoires, a later analysis counted 75 million to 90 million unique TCR beta chains, approximately 10 million of which were shared by at least two donors. To remove PCR and sequencing errors, raw reads were error-corrected and collapsed into unique sequences using a nearest-neighbor algorithm that merged closely related sequences. Alignment of CDR3 sequences to IMGT reference sequences was used to assign V, D and J gene segments. For a sequence to be retained, a match of at least six nucleotides to both a V gene segment and a J gene segment was required. Rearrangements were classified as productive when the CDR3 lacked stop codons and remained in frame with V and J, and all other rearrangements were classified as non-productive. Following IMGT convention, CDR3 was defined as the stretch from the second conserved V-encoded cysteine to the conserved J-encoded phenylalanine. Sequences without an unambiguous match to a single V gene segment were excluded from the earlier analysis of about 630 of the donors. In an earlier analysis of approximately 590 of the donors, a V segment was called functional when productive rearrangements were above 56.7%, and segregating when the standard deviation between donors exceeded 5%. A statistical classification framework was built to diagnose cytomegalovirus status from the catalog of TCR beta chain sequences. A later analysis assigned V and J genes by comparing TCR nucleotide sequences with IMGT/GENE-DB human TR gene sequences. Using the TCRdist pipeline, a later analysis assigned CDR3 sequences along with most-parsimonious VDJ recombination scenarios. In a later analysis, each TCR beta chain was defined by its CDR3 amino acid sequence together with its V-gene family, and reads lacking a unique V-gene family were excluded. To address suspected cross-contamination and a sequencing artifact, a later analysis removed several hundred highly shared, low-generation-probability nucleotide sequences. In a later analysis, a clonal expansion index was calculated for each public chain from normalized within-repertoire ranks of inferred template counts. In a later analysis, generation probabilities were computed using a VDJ recombination model fitted to out-of-frame rearrangements, and the results were checked against IGoR. In a later analysis, hypergeometric tests were used to score TCR-TCR, TCR-HLA and TCR-CMV co-occurrence, with a repertoire-size bias correction applied to TCR pairs. To estimate false discovery rates, a later analysis permuted the HLA or CMV assignments 20 times. In a later analysis, co-occurring TCRs were grouped with DBSCAN, and TCRdist sequence similarity was added when clustering was performed within HLA-allele-positive subsets. Repertoires with fewer than 30,000 or more than 120,000 public chains were left out of co-occurrence clustering, as were about 5 repertoires with anomalous nucleotide sharing. This immuneACCESS table, as held by TCRdb, lists in-frame sequences with V and J called but not all clones. Of the missing ones, under half trace to an unresolved V gene in checked studies; the others have no known cause. Clone size and the V and J calls come from that table; the DNA yielded D and trimming. The sample profile shows about 100,000 clones; approximately 82% of them were found once. The ten largest clonotypes hold around 2.6% of the sample.

V is pared back by 2 bases and J by 5 bases, with 12 bases lying between the germline termini. Spanning cysteine to phenylalanine, the CDR3 consists of 14 amino acids. The retained sequence is limited to the CDR3, 42 bases, with the frame set at the first base. Reading the germline V gene gives CDR1 MDHEN and CDR2 SYDVKM. The cohort comprised approximately 700 healthy bone marrow donors. All cohort members were sampled while nominally healthy, although unrecorded immune exposures were likely present. The donor was CMV seronegative and belonged to the group of 350 or so seronegative cohort members. A peripheral blood sample was collected from each donor, and TCR beta sequencing was performed on peripheral blood mononuclear cells. The Qiagen DNeasy Blood Extraction Kit was used to extract genomic DNA from the blood cell samples. Turning to this clone: Its recognized antigen is unknown. No base qualities exist here, and no much larger clone lies one base off it.

General study outcomes and caveats: According to a later analysis, parvovirus B19, influenza, CMV and Epstein-Barr virus appeared linked to several top co-occurrence clusters. Correlated functional status among segregating V segments might reflect linkage disequilibrium, but an unknown experimental factor could not be ruled out. Only TCR beta chains were sequenced in this cohort, and the absence of alpha or paired-chain data limited detectable features. Cytomegalovirus status was reported to be diagnosed by the classifier with high specificity and sensitivity in both the original and validation cohorts. In an earlier analysis of about 550 of the donors, most TCR beta V segments were observed in productive rearrangements about 87% or about 30% of the time, broadly matching IMGT annotations. Assigning TCR associations to individual alleles was difficult when HLA alleles, especially DR and DQ, strongly co-occurred. The presence/absence analyses assumed that sequencing depth was roughly uniform across donors, and that assumption may not be true. A few of the identified cytomegalovirus-associated TCR beta chains were confirmed in vitro to be specific for cytomegalovirus antigens. A later genetic analysis reported fewer N-insertions in productive TCRs among donors in an Asian-associated ancestry cluster than the roughly 650-donor mean. Most CMV-associated TCR beta chains appeared to be HLA-restricted in a later analysis, and the HLA associations seemed to be driven largely by CMV exposure. The authors suggested that the approach could potentially be extended to other disease states and immunological phenotypes. Fewer than 20 rarely observed V segments, including chromosome 9 orphons, were excluded from the earlier analysis of approximately 500 of the donors because counts were too low. A further reported finding was that TCR beta sequences accurately predicted the HLA-A and HLA-B alleles for most subjects in the first cohort. According to a later analysis, TCR association rates differed among HLA loci, with DRB1 alleles showing the most associated TCRs and HLA-C alleles showing the fewest. The study listed 150 to 200 TCR beta chains as associated with cytomegalovirus. The sequencing pipeline was judged likely to have produced a cluster of highly shared sequence variants as a technical artifact. Across donors, most TCR sequences were observed very rarely, whereas some public TCRs were present in many individuals. V-gene and J-gene trimming of TCR beta chains was associated with a missense DCLRE1C variant in a later genetic analysis, and the association was replicated in an independent cohort. Compared with equally common non-associated chains, HLA-associated TCR beta chains in a later analysis were more clonally expanded and had lower generation probabilities. CMV serostatus was the only immune exposure information available for the cohort. Specific HLA alleles were associated with 16,951 TCR beta sequences at a false discovery rate of 0.05 in a later analysis. Some IMGT-functional V segments, including TRBV6-2 and TRBV6-3, could not be distinguished by the 87-base-pair reads and were therefore excluded. Because some donors lacked HLA typing at each locus, the association tests relied only on the typed subset.

The chain employs TRBV28 and TRBJ1-1, and possibly TRBD1, on 6 matching bases. This receptor was identified in a man aged 35 to 55 in good health and CMV-seronegative. Sequenced: PBMCs. The sequenced DNA: TGTGCCAGCAGTTTACCGGGACAAAAAACTGAAGCTTTCTTT. This yields the protein CASSLPGQKTEAFF.